This T cell receptor beta chain derives from a study of control samples from healthy donors and cancer patients. Data came from immunoSEQ multiplex PCR; TCRdb stores just in-frame clones and leaves some out. The repertoire consists of just over 150,000 clones, with over 85% occurring once and the leading ten covering about 2.4%. Germline assignment: CDR1 SGHRS and CDR2 YFSETQ. V lost 2 bases to trimming and J lost 4 bases; unmatched junction nucleotides: 11. The CDR3 totals 18 residues. This chain links TRBV5-1 with TRBJ2-3; 12 nucleotides agree with TRBD2. The receptor was derived from a man aged 50 or older in good health. Sequencing was done on a sample of blood. The CDR3 DNA reads TGCGCCAGCAGCTTAGACCCGGTACTAGCGGGAGGCGCAGATACGCAGTATTTT. Amino acid sequence: CASSLDPVLAGGADTQYF.